This T cell receptor beta chain was retrieved from a study of cytomegalovirus exposure and HLA in healthy donors. This PCR relied on a set of 60 Vbeta primers and 13 Jbeta primers. Profiling relied on immunoSEQ multiplex PCR, and the TCRdb table lists in-frame clones only, not all of them. The sample table sets out about 150,000 clones. Whole-study findings and limits: HLA-A and HLA-B allele assignments for most subjects were reportedly predicted accurately using TCR beta sequences. Researchers counted around 180 TCR beta chains as cytomegalovirus-associated.

On this clone: What it recognizes is unknown.

This TCR was recovered from a woman aged 45 to 65 in good health and CMV-seronegative. Sequencing used PBMCs.

CDR3 amino acids: CASSLGGRQRSYTF. The CDR3 DNA reads as TGTGCCAGCAGTTTGGGGGGACGGCAGCGTAGCTACACCTTC. The chain joins TRBV27 to TRBJ1-2, with D perhaps TRBD1 (5 bases). V lost 3 bases, J lost 9 bases, and 17 bases lay in between. Germline lookup yields CDR1 MNHEY and CDR2 SMNVEV (reference sequence). CDR3 length equals 14 residues.